The source of this TCR beta chain is a study of control samples from healthy donors and cancer patients. Trimming removed 6 bases from V and 4 bases from J; junction bases left unmatched: 17. CDR3 length equals 17 residues. CDR1 is SGHNT and CDR2 is YYREEE in the germline V gene (reference sequence). The repertoire was sequenced with immunoSEQ multiplex PCR; TCRdb's copy has only in-frame clones and lacks some. The sample lists some 70,000 clones; 83% were seen once. This clonotype was sampled from a man aged 55 to 69 in good health. V gene TRBV5-4 combines with J gene TRBJ2-7; 9 nucleotides align to TRBD2. Sample: blood. CDR3 region: CASTRFQSGRNNYEQYF. CDR3 DNA sequence: TGTGCCAGCACCAGATTCCAAAGCGGGAGGAATAATTACGAGCAGTACTTC.